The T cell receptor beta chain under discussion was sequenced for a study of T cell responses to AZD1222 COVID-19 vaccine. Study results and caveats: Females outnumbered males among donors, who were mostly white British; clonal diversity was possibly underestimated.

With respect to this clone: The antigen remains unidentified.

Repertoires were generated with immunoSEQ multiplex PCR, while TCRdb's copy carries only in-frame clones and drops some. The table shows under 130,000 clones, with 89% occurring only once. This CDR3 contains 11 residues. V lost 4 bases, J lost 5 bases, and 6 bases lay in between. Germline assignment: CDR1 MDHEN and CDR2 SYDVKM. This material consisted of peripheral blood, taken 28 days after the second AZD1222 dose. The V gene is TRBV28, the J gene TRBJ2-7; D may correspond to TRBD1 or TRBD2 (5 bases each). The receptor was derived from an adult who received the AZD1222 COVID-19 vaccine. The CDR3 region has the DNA TGTGCCAGCAGTTGGGACCACGAGCAGTACTTC. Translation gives CASSWDHEQYF.